This T cell receptor (beta chain) was obtained from a study of blood T cell repertoires in COVID-19. On the study more broadly: Acute and convalescent COVID-19 specimens originated in the United States, Italy and Spain.

TCRdb's table, derived via immunoSEQ multiplex PCR, lists solely in-frame clones and lacks some. This table holds 200,000 or so clones, approximately 91% found once. The CDR3 loop spans 13 amino acids. Germline V lookup: CDR1 GTSNPN, CDR2 SVGIG (reference sequence). Deletions cut 0 bases from V and 3 bases from J, with 5 bases between. V gene TRBV30 combines with J gene TRBJ2-2, with D hard to call. The source of this sequence is a middle-aged man with COVID-19, enrolled during active disease. The specimen was peripheral blood. CDR3 in amino acids: CAWSVLDTGELFF. DNA of the CDR3: TGTGCCTGGAGTGTACTTGACACCGGGGAGCTGTTTTTT.